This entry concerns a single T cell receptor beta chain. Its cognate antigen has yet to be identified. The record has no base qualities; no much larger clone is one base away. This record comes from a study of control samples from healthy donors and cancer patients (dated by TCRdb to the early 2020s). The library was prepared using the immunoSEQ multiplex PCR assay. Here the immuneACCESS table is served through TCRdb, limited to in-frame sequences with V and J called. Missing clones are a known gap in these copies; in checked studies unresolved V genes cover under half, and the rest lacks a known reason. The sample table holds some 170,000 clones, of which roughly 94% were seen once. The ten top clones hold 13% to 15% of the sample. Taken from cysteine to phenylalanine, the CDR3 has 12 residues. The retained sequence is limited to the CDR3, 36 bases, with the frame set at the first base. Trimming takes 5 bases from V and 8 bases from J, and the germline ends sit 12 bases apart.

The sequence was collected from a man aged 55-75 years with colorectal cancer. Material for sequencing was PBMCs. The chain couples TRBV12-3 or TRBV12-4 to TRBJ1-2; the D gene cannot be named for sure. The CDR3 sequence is CASSRTAIGYTF. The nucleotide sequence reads TGTGCCAGCAGTCGCACAGCTATAGGCTACACCTTC.